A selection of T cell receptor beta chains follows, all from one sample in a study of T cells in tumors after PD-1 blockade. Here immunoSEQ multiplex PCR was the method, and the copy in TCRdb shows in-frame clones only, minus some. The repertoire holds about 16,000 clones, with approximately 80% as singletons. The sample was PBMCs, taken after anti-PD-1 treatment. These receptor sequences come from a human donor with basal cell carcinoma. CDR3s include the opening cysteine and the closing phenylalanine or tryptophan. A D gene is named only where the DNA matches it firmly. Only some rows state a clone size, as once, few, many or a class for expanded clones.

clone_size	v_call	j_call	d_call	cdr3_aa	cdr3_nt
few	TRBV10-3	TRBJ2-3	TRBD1	CAIRAQGPNTDTQYF	TGTGCCATCAGGGCACAGGGGCCAAACACAGATACGCAGTATTTT
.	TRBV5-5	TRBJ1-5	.	CASRIGVNRYQPQHF	TGTGCCAGCAGGATCGGGGTGAATCGGTATCAGCCCCAGCATTTT
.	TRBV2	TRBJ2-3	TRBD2	CASRRLAGITDTQYF	TGTGCCAGCAGGAGACTAGCGGGGATCACAGATACGCAGTATTTT
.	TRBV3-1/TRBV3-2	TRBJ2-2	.	CASSQDLGSGTGELFF	TGTGCCAGCAGCCAAGACCTGGGGTCGGGCACCGGGGAGCTGTTTTTT
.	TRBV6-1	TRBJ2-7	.	CASSDGYEQYF	TGTGCCAGCAGTGACGGTTACGAGCAGTACTTC
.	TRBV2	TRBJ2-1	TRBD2	CATCDGGARAGSSYNEQFF	TGTGCCACCTGTGACGGGGGGGCGCGGGCGGGGAGCTCCTACAATGAGCAGTTCTTC
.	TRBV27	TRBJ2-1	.	CASSSSQGWGSGPNEQFF	TGTGCCAGCAGTTCTTCACAGGGATGGGGTTCAGGCCCCAATGAGCAGTTCTTC
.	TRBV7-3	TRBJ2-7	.	CASSPKGGASGYEQYF	TGTGCCAGCAGCCCCAAAGGGGGGGCTAGCGGTTACGAGCAGTACTTC
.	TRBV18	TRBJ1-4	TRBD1	CASSPPGQGREKLFF	TGTGCCAGCTCACCACCGGGACAGGGGAGAGAAAAACTGTTTTTT
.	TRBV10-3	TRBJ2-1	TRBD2	CAISEGAGVDEQFF	TGTGCCATCAGTGAGGGGGCGGGAGTGGATGAGCAGTTCTTC
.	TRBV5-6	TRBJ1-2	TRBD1	CASSATGQGARYGYTF	TGTGCCAGCAGCGCAACCGGACAGGGGGCGCGATATGGCTACACCTTC
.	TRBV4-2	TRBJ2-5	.	CASSPGTSQETQYF	TGTGCCAGCAGCCCGGGGACAAGCCAAGAGACCCAGTACTTC
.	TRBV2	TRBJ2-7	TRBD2	CASSEVLAVSFSYEQYF	TGTGCCAGCAGTGAAGTACTAGCGGTATCATTCTCCTACGAGCAGTACTTC
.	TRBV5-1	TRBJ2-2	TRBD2	CASSFRGGTGELFF	TGCGCCAGCAGCTTCCGGGGGGGAACCGGGGAGCTGTTTTTT
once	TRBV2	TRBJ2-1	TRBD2	CPPSDGGAGVGSSYNEQFF	TGTCCCCCCAGTGACGGGGGGGCGGGGGTGGGGAGCTCCTACAATGAGCAGTTCTTC
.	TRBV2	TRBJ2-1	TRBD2	CACCDGGAGEGSSYNEQFF	TGTGCCTGCTGTGACGGGGGGGCGGGGGAGGGGAGCTCCTACAATGAGCAGTTCTTC
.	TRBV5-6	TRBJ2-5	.	CASSRGGGRTQYF	TGTGCCAGCAGCCGCGGAGGGGGGCGGACCCAGTACTTC
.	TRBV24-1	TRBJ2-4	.	CATSGGVSDTQLAKNIQYF	TGTGCCACCAGTGGAGGTGTGTCAGACACCCAACTAGCCAAAAACATTCAGTACTTC
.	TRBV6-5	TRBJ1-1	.	CAAGDRWNTEAFF	TGTGCCGCTGGCGACAGGTGGAACACTGAAGCTTTCTTT
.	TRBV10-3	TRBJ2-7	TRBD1	CAIRPGQGGAEQYF	TGTGCCATCAGACCGGGACAGGGGGGGGCCGAGCAGTACTTC